Each of the 27 T cell receptor beta chains below was sequenced from the same sample in a study of blood T cell repertoires in COVID-19. The protocol was immunoSEQ multiplex PCR, while the TCRdb copy is restricted to in-frame clones and leaves out a portion. Among under 200,000 clones listed, about 90% were seen once. The sample consisted of peripheral blood. These receptors originate from a man between 35 and 55 years old with active or convalescent COVID-19.

The chain couples TRBV14 to TRBJ2-1; the match to TRBD1 covers 10 bases. Trimming cost V 7 bases and J 8 bases; bases outside gene matches: 8. The V gene's germline CDR1 is SGHDN and CDR2 FVKESK. The CDR3 covers 14 residues. CDR3 coding DNA: TGTGCCAGCAACAGACAGGGGGCTTTCCATGAGCAGTTCTTC. Encoded protein: CASNRQGAFHEQFF.

The count of this clone is one. This chain joins TRBV5-1 and TRBJ2-3; tentatively, D is TRBD1 (5 bases). Germline V gene sequence: CDR1 SGHRS, CDR2 YFSETQ. The CDR3 totals 17 residues. Trimming stripped 4 bases from V and 3 bases from J, with 21 bases between. The DNA for the CDR3 is TGCGCCAGCAGCCAACCCCTAGGGGCGCTTGGGACAGATACGCAGTATTTT. It encodes CASSQPLGALGTDTQYF.

Concerning this clone itself: This sample also contains other DNA sequences that code for the same CDR3. This chain links TRBV3-1 (or the pseudogene TRBV3-2) with TRBJ2-7, with 7 bases matching TRBD2. V lost 4 bases to trimming and J lost 3 bases; unmatched junction nucleotides: 6. Germline values: CDR1 LGHDT, CDR2 YNNKEL (reference sequence). The CDR3 runs 14 residues. The chain's CDR3 is CASSLAGGIYEQYF. CDR3 DNA sequence: TGTGCCAGCAGCCTCGCCGGGGGGATCTACGAGCAGTACTTC.

The chain recombines TRBV7-9 with TRBJ2-5; TRBD1 matches at 7 bases. Germline lookup yields CDR1 SEHNR and CDR2 FQNEAQ (reference sequence). The length of the CDR3 is 13 residues. V gave up 6 bases and J gave up 3 bases; unmatched junction bases: 4. CDR3 sequence: CASSPGGEETQYF. The CDR3 coding sequence is TGTGCCAGCAGTCCAGGGGGTGAAGAGACCCAGTACTTC.

The chain couples TRBV18 to TRBJ1-1, with D possibly TRBD1 on 6 matching bases. The CDR3 consists of 13 residues. CDR1 is KGHSH, CDR2 LQKENI, per germline. Trimming pared 3 bases from V and 4 bases from J, leaving 9 bases between. CDR3 bases: TGTGCCAGCTCACCCCAAGGGGGCACTGAAGCTTTCTTT. Translating it yields CASSPQGGTEAFF.

The chain carries TRBV5-4 and TRBJ1-6, with TRBD1 matching over 8 bases. J gave up 8 bases and V 4 bases, and 5 bases lay outside the gene matches. The V gene's germline CDR1 is SGHNT and CDR2 YYREEE (reference sequence). The CDR3 length is 14 residues. Here the CDR3 DNA reads TGTGCCAGCAGCCCAGGGGGCTTGTATTCACCCCTCCACTTT. Protein: CASSPGGLYSPLHF.

CDR3 loop: CASSPGGSPNYGYTF. The CDR3, as DNA: TGTGCCAGCAGCCCTGGGGGGTCCCCTAACTATGGCTACACCTTC. The chain has TRBV6-6 and TRBJ1-2, with a tentative D call TRBD1 (5 bases). The CDR3 sequence is 15 residues long. Trimming removed 6 bases at V and 0 bases at J, with 14 bases between. Per the germline V gene, CDR1 is MNHNY and CDR2 is SVGAGI (reference sequence).

Notes on this clone: At the DNA level, this CDR3 is encoded by other sequences in the same sample as well. This chain connects TRBV28 to TRBJ1-2; 9 nucleotides match TRBD1. The V segment lost 6 bases and the J segment 8 bases; nucleotides outside the gene matches: 7. Germline loops: CDR1 MDHEN, CDR2 SYDVKM. The CDR3 length is 13 residues. The CDR3, as DNA: TGTGCCAGCAGCCCGGGACAGGGTGGCGGCTACACCTTC. This encodes CASSPGQGGGYTF.

This clone was detected only a few times. V is TRBV10-2 and J is TRBJ1-6; 8 bases agree with TRBD1. The germline gives CDR1 WSHSY, CDR2 SAAADI. The CDR3 spans 16 residues. V trimming: 7 bases; J trimming: 0 bases; junction bases outside the gene matches: 5. Written as DNA, the CDR3 is TGCGCCAGCATCCCTGGACAGGGCTCCTATAATTCACCCCTCCACTTT. It specifies CASIPGQGSYNSPLHF.

The V gene is TRBV10-3, the J gene TRBJ1-4; no firm D call. V was clipped by 0 bases and J by 3 bases, with 8 bases between them. Germline V gene lookup returns CDR1 ENHRY and CDR2 SYGVKD. This CDR3 is 15 amino acids long. CDR3: CAISESDTANEKLFF. The CDR3 coding sequence is TGTGCCATCAGTGAGTCAGACACGGCTAATGAAAAACTGTTTTTT.

This clone was picked up one time. The chain carries TRBV6-6 and TRBJ1-2; D may be TRBD1 (6 bases). The V end was cut by 5 bases, the J end by 3 bases, with 19 bases between. The CDR3 consists of 16 residues. Germline CDR1 reads MNHNY; CDR2 reads SVGAGI (reference sequence). The CDR3 loop is CASSQPVSAGDYGYTF. As DNA, the CDR3 is TGTGCCAGCAGTCAACCCGTTTCCGCAGGGGACTATGGCTACACCTTC.

The CDR3 coding sequence is TGTGCCTTCCGGGACAGGGACGCGGCTGGTAATTCACCCCTCCACTTT. Translation gives CAFRDRDAAGNSPLHF. V gene TRBV30 combines with J gene TRBJ1-6; TRBD1 aligns across 9 bases. The CDR3 consists of 16 residues. V lost 7 bases, J lost 6 bases, and 13 bases stayed unmatched. Germline V lookup: CDR1 GTSNPN, CDR2 SVGIG (reference sequence).

The chain carries TRBV4-3 and TRBJ2-2; 7 bases are shared with TRBD1. Looked up from germline, CDR1 is LGHNA and CDR2 is YSLEER. The CDR3 totals 16 residues. Losses at the gene ends were 4 bases for V and 4 bases for J; bases not matched to a gene: 9. CDR3 DNA sequence: TGCGCCAGCAGCCCAGGGGGAAGGGCGGTCACCGGGGAGCTGTTTTTT. Its translation is CASSPGGRAVTGELFF.

This clone was detected once. J is TRBJ2-5 and V is TRBV4-1; D is possibly TRBD2 (5 bases). The V and J ends lost 4 bases and 2 bases respectively, with 17 bases between them. Germline V gives CDR1 MGHRA, CDR2 YSYEKL. The CDR3 consists of 16 residues. The CDR3 loop reads CASSPAGEALQETQYF. The DNA for the CDR3 is TGCGCCAGCAGCCCCGCCGGGGAAGCATTACAAGAGACCCAGTACTTC.

The V and J genes are TRBV11-2 and TRBJ1-3, with TRBD1 as a possible D gene (5 bases). The CDR3 runs 14 residues. Trimming removed 2 bases from V and 0 bases from J, with 5 bases in between. Looked up from germline, CDR1 is SGHAT and CDR2 is FQNNGV. The CDR3 sequence is CASSLTGSGNTIYF. The CDR3 DNA sequence: TGTGCCAGCAGCTTAACAGGCTCTGGAAACACCATATATTTT.

The chain employs TRBV5-6 and TRBJ1-5; D is possibly TRBD1 (5 bases). The CDR3 runs to 15 residues. The germline V and J ends were trimmed by 0 bases and 3 bases, with 10 bases remaining between them. CDR1 is SGHDT and CDR2 is YYEEEE in the germline V gene. CDR3 sequence reads: CASSLGRDSNQPQHF. Written as DNA, the CDR3 is TGTGCCAGCAGCTTGGGCCGGGACTCCAATCAGCCCCAGCATTTT. The full variable domain, rest sourced from reference TRBV5-6 and TRBJ1-5, is DAGVTQSPTHLIKTRGQQVTLRCSPKSGHDTVSWYQQALGQGPQFIFQYYEEEERQRGNFPDRFSGHQFPNYSSELNVNALLLGDSALYLCASSLGRDSNQPQHFGDGTRLSIL.

The chain has TRBV11-3 and TRBJ2-1, with 8 bases lining up with TRBD2. The CDR3 contains 13 residues. V gave up 8 bases and J gave up 0 bases; unmatched junction bases: 0. Germline CDR1 SGHNT, CDR2 YENEEA. For the CDR3, the DNA is TGTGCCAGCCGGGGGGGCTCCTACAATGAGCAGTTCTTC. Encoded protein: CASRGGSYNEQFF.

V is TRBV18 and J is TRBJ1-5; D is unclear. This CDR3 region has 15 residues. CDR1 and CDR2 from the germline V gene are KGHSH and LQKENI. V was pared by 5 bases and J by 2 bases, with 13 bases between. The CDR3 region is CASSDGTRGNQPQHF. The CDR3, as DNA: TGTGCCAGCTCAGACGGTACCCGGGGCAATCAGCCCCAGCATTTT.

The chain employs TRBV5-5 and TRBJ1-2; TRBD1 matches at 8 bases. V lost 4 bases, J lost 4 bases, and 6 bases stayed unmatched. Per germline, CDR1 SGHKS and CDR2 YYEKEE (reference sequence). This CDR3 comprises 14 residues. CDR3 sequence (DNA): TGTGCCAGCAGCGGACTCGGGACAGGCTATGGCTACACCTTC. Amino acid sequence: CASSGLGTGYGYTF.

V gene TRBV9 combines with J gene TRBJ1-6; tentatively, D is TRBD1 (5 bases). This CDR3 contains 15 residues. Germline loops: CDR1 SGDLS, CDR2 YYNGEE. Trimming took 0 bases from V and 8 from J, leaving 12 bases between them. DNA of the CDR3: TGTGCCAGCAGCGTAGAAGGGGATGGGTATTCACCCCTCCACTTT. This sequence encodes CASSVEGDGYSPLHF.

This clone has a single count. The V call is TRBV7-2, the J call TRBJ2-7; D is undetermined. Germline CDR1 SGHTA, CDR2 FQGNSA. The CDR3 totals 14 residues. Trimming pared 1 base from V and 6 bases from J, leaving 13 bases between. The CDR3 spells CASSLEVSRAEQYF. DNA of the CDR3: TGTGCCAGCAGCTTAGAGGTATCTAGAGCCGAGCAGTACTTC.

This rearrangement joins TRBV9 to TRBJ2-7; TRBD1 might be the D (6 bases). Trimming removed 3 bases at V and 3 bases at J, with 13 bases between. This CDR3 has 14 residues. From germline, CDR1 is SGDLS and CDR2 YYNGEE. The CDR3 loop reads CASSGESRGYEQYF. DNA of the CDR3: TGTGCCAGCAGCGGTGAGAGCAGGGGCTACGAGCAGTACTTC.

This chain links TRBV6-4 with TRBJ1-1; no firm D call. The CDR3 contains 13 residues. The germline V gene encodes CDR1 MRHNA and CDR2 SNTAGT. Trimming took 2 bases from V and 5 from J, leaving 9 bases between them. CDR3 amino acids: CASSDLPGTEAFF. The CDR3 coding sequence is TGTGCCAGCAGTGACCTCCCGGGGACTGAAGCTTTCTTT.

The J gene is TRBJ1-2, the V gene TRBV15; 7 nucleotides align to TRBD1. This CDR3 is built from 16 residues. The junction had 7 bases not matched to a gene; V was cut back by 0 bases and J by 3 bases. Germline loops: CDR1 LNHNV, CDR2 YYDKDF (reference sequence). CDR3 protein: CATSRDSRDSYYGYTF. For the CDR3, the DNA is TGTGCCACCAGCAGAGATTCCCGGGACAGCTACTATGGCTACACCTTC.

V is TRBV3-1 (or the pseudogene TRBV3-2) and J is TRBJ1-6, with 7 bases identical to TRBD1. With 1 base clipped from V and 0 bases from J, the junction kept 6 bases outside the gene matches. The germline CDR1 and CDR2 sequences are LGHDT and YNNKEL (reference sequence). CDR3 length: 18 residues. As DNA, the CDR3 is TGTGCCAGCAGCCAAGCTGGGACAGCGAGCTCCTATAATTCACCCCTCCACTTT. Encoded protein: CASSQAGTASSYNSPLHF.

This rearrangement joins TRBV12-3 or TRBV12-4 to TRBJ2-3; D remains ambiguous. V was pared by 6 bases and J by 2 bases, with 9 bases between. This CDR3 has 13 amino acids. In DNA, the CDR3 is TGTGCCAGCAGCCCTAGGAACACAGATACGCAGTATTTT. This encodes CASSPRNTDTQYF.

This rearrangement joins TRBV5-1 to TRBJ2-3, with D maybe TRBD2 (5 bases). V was cut by 7 bases and J by 1 base, with 7 bases left in between. There are 12 residues in the CDR3. Germline V lookup: CDR1 SGHRS, CDR2 YFSETQ. The CDR3 protein is CASARGTDTQYF. DNA for the CDR3: TGCGCCAGCGCGAGGGGCACAGATACGCAGTATTTT.